The clone carrying this T cell receptor (beta chain) was picked up one time. A library of TCRbeta sequences, prepared with unique molecular identifiers, was generated. TCRdb called the PCR reads again in MiXCR, with one record for every CDR3 protein. The sample records a few hundred thousand distinct CDR3 sequences, roughly 13% being singletons. Germline V CDR1 and CDR2: LNHDA, SQIVND (reference sequence). V lost 3 bases, J lost 9 bases, and 16 bases stayed unmatched. The CDR3 is 17 amino acids. The sample belongs to a study of T-cell reconstitution after alpha-beta-depleted transplantation in children.

This specimen was PBMCs, mostly from graft donor cells, taken 360 days after TCRalphabeta/CD19-depleted stem cell transplant. This receptor was obtained from a male patient between 10 and 17 years old who had a stem cell transplant for acute myeloid leukemia, so the T cells may come from the graft donor. The chain links TRBV19 to TRBJ2-1; 8 bases are shared with TRBD2. CDR3 loop: CASSIVAPGREVGEQFF. The CDR3 DNA reads TGTGCCAGTAGTATCGTAGCCCCGGGGCGGGAGGTCGGTGAGCAGTTCTTC.